The 27 T cell receptor beta chains in this list originate from one sample, sequenced in a study of T-cell reconstitution after alpha-beta-depleted transplantation in children. General study points: Counts and diversity of T cells one year after transplant came mostly from newly produced T cells.

Unique molecular identifiers were used in preparing the TCRbeta library. TCRdb analysed the PCR reads with MiXCR anew, one entry per CDR3 protein. The sample yields some 300,000 distinct CDR3 sequences, about 7.3% seen once. These receptors' antigens are unknown. Material: peripheral blood, obtained 360 days after TCRalphabeta/CD19-depleted stem cell transplant. The receptor source for this set is a female patient aged 2 to 10 who had a stem cell transplant for Fanconi anemia, so the T cells may come from the graft donor.

This clonotype was observed many times. The chain recombines TRBV10-3 with TRBJ2-5, with D unresolved. There are 12 residues in the CDR3. Trimming shortened V by 3 bases and J by 4 bases, and 6 bases separated the two germline ends. Per the germline V gene, CDR1 is ENHRY and CDR2 is SYGVKD. CDR3 residues: CAISDASETQYF. The CDR3 bases are TGTGCCATCAGTGACGCGTCAGAGACCCAGTACTTC.

In this sample, this clonotype turned up many times. The CDR3 nucleotides read TGCGCCAGCAGTCGGGACTTCTCTGGGGCCAACGTCCTGACTTTC. Protein product: CASSRDFSGANVLTF. The chain carries TRBV5-1 and TRBJ2-6; D is possibly TRBD2 (6 bases). Germline values: CDR1 SGHRS, CDR2 YFSETQ. CDR3 size: 15 residues. V dropped 5 bases and J dropped 0 bases, with 9 bases sitting between them. The full variable domain, in which reference TRBV5-1 and TRBJ2-6 provide the parts outside the CDR3, is KAGVTQTPRYLIKTRGQQVTLSCSPISGHRSVSWYQQTPGQGLQFLFEYFSETQRNKGNFPGRFSGRQFSNSRSEMNVSTLELGDSALYLCASSRDFSGANVLTFGAGSRLTVL.

This clonotype has a count of ten or more. This chain links TRBV15 with TRBJ1-2; D is unclear. CDR1 and CDR2 (germline): LNHNV, YYDKDF (reference sequence). The ends were cut back, 0 bases at V and 7 bases at J, with 15 bases in the middle. The CDR3 loop spans 15 amino acids. As DNA, the CDR3 is TGTGCCACCAGCAGAGATCTTGGGTTAGCTCCTGGCTACACCTTC. Its translation: CATSRDLGLAPGYTF. The whole variable domain, filled in from reference TRBV15 and TRBJ1-2, reads DAMVIQNPRYQVTQFGKPVTLSCSQTLNHNVMYWYQQKSSQAPKLLFHYYDKDFNNEADTPDNFQSRRPNTSFCFLDIRSPGLGDTAMYLCATSRDLGLAPGYTFGSGTRLTVV.

This clonotype was counted many times. The genes are TRBV28 and TRBJ2-3; the D gene is possibly TRBD2 (5 bases). With 8 bases removed from V and 6 bases from J, the gap between germline ends came to 9 bases. The CDR3 length is 11 residues. Germline V gene sequence: CDR1 MDHEN, CDR2 SYDVKM. The CDR3 loop is CASGLRDTQYF. The CDR3 bases are TGTGCCAGCGGACTTCGCGATACGCAGTATTTT.

This clonotype was counted a few times. V and J are TRBV28 and TRBJ2-7, with D perhaps TRBD1 (6 bases). Germline CDR1 and CDR2: MDHEN and SYDVKM. This CDR3 has 14 residues. With 3 bases removed from V and 7 bases from J, the gap between germline ends came to 16 bases. The CDR3: CASSFTGHTGEQYV. DNA of the CDR3: TGTGCCAGCAGTTTCACAGGGCACACGGGGGAGCAGTACGTC.

This clonotype was picked up many times. The chain uses TRBV5-1 and TRBJ1-1; no clear D gene. Deletions cut 7 bases from V and 3 bases from J, with 10 bases between. The germline V gene encodes CDR1 SGHRS and CDR2 YFSETQ. CDR3 length: 12 amino acids. In nucleotides, the CDR3 is TGCGCCAGCGCCAATGGGGACACTGAAGCTTTCTTT. Translated, it gives CASANGDTEAFF.

The table lists this clonotype with a few counts. The CDR3, as DNA: TGTGCCAGCAGTACTGGACTAGCGGGAATCAATTTTTACGAGCAGTACTTC. Translation gives CASSTGLAGINFYEQYF. This chain joins TRBV6-5 and TRBJ2-7, with 12 nucleotides matching TRBD2. Germline CDR1 and CDR2: MNHEY and SVGAGI. J lost 4 bases, V lost 5 bases, and 12 bases had no gene match. This CDR3 spans 17 amino acids.

There are many counts of this clonotype. This rearrangement joins TRBV29-1 to TRBJ2-2; no reliable D call. Germline CDR1 SQVTM, CDR2 ANQGSEA. This CDR3 contains 12 residues. V lost 7 bases to trimming and J lost 7 bases, with 13 bases between them. The CDR3 DNA reads as TGCAGCGCTGGTCTGAGGTTCGGGGAGCTGTTTTTT. Amino acids: CSAGLRFGELFF.

In this sample, this clonotype turned up a few times. The genes are TRBV10-3 and TRBJ1-1; the match to TRBD1 covers 8 bases. This CDR3 comprises 13 residues. With V trimmed by 4 bases and J by 4 bases, 2 bases remained unmatched. Germline V gene data show CDR1 as ENHRY and CDR2 as SYGVKD. CDR3 DNA sequence: TGTGCCATCAGTGGGACAGGGAGCACTGAAGCTTTCTTT. Its translation is CAISGTGSTEAFF.

This clonotype was seen many times. This chain joins TRBV4-3 and TRBJ2-2; 8 nucleotides agree with TRBD1. The V and J ends lost 4 bases and 5 bases, in that order; junction bases with no gene match: 3. The CDR3 extends over 14 amino acids. CDR1 is LGHNA and CDR2 is YSLEER in the germline V gene. The CDR3 sequence is CASSLQGETGELFF. The CDR3 region has the DNA TGCGCCAGCAGCCTACAGGGGGAAACCGGGGAGCTGTTTTTT.

At least ten counts were recorded for this clonotype. The CDR3 is CSARDAAGGSEQYF. CDR3 DNA: TGCAGTGCTAGAGATGCAGCGGGAGGAAGCGAGCAGTACTTC. The chain carries TRBV20-1 and TRBJ2-7; 9 bases are a match to TRBD2. The CDR3 consists of 14 residues. Per germline, CDR1 DFQATT and CDR2 SNEGSKA (reference sequence). Trimming cost V 0 bases and J 6 bases; bases outside gene matches: 6.

This clonotype was detected ten times or more. The chain is built from TRBV20-1 and TRBJ1-2, with D possibly being TRBD1 (5 bases). Between the trimmed V and J ends, which lost 2 bases and 4 bases, there was a span of 14 bases. Germline loops: CDR1 DFQATT, CDR2 SNEGSKA (reference sequence). The CDR3 sequence is 14 residues long. CDR3 coding DNA: TGCAGTGCTAGATCTGCGGGGGATTCCTATGGCTACACCTTC. Its protein is CSARSAGDSYGYTF.

This clonotype was seen ten or more times. CDR3 coding DNA: TGCAGCGGCCGAGGGGGGCCCAATGAGCAGTTCTTC. Translated: CSGRGGPNEQFF. The rearrangement links TRBV29-1 to TRBJ2-1; D might be TRBD1 or TRBD2, each matching 6 bases. V lost 7 bases and J 6 bases, leaving 13 bases between the germline ends. The CDR3 contains 12 residues. The germline V gene encodes CDR1 SQVTM and CDR2 ANQGSEA.

This clonotype was detected only a few times. The chain combines TRBV19 with TRBJ1-2; 10 nucleotides agree with TRBD1. Germline CDR1 reads LNHDA; CDR2 reads SQIVND (reference sequence). The V gene end was trimmed by 7 bases and the J gene end by 4 bases; junction bases not matched to a gene: 9. This CDR3 region has 15 residues. The CDR3 protein is CASIPTGGLAYGYTF. CDR3 coding DNA: TGTGCCAGTATCCCGACAGGGGGCTTGGCCTATGGCTACACCTTC.

There are a few counts of this clonotype. The chain links TRBV7-2 to TRBJ2-7, with 13 bases aligning to TRBD2. Trimming cost V 5 bases and J 2 bases; bases outside gene matches: 3. The CDR3 covers 15 residues. Germline V CDR1 and CDR2: SGHTA, FQGNSA. The chain's CDR3 is CASSVGLAGTYEQYV. CDR3 sequence (DNA): TGTGCCAGCAGCGTGGGACTAGCGGGGACCTACGAGCAGTACGTC.

The rearrangement uses TRBV5-8 and TRBJ2-6, with D possibly TRBD1 on 6 matching bases. V was cut by 0 bases and J by 0 bases, with 10 bases left in between. Germline V gene sequence: CDR1 SGHTS, CDR2 YDEGEE. The CDR3 is 17 residues long. The CDR3 DNA sequence: TGTGCCAGCAGCTTGGCAGGGGCCGGCTCTGGGGCCAACGTCCTGACTTTC. It is translated as CASSLAGAGSGANVLTF. Drawing the rest from reference TRBV5-8 and TRBJ2-6, the complete variable domain is EAGVTQSPTHLIKTRGQQATLRCSPISGHTSVYWYQQALGLGLQFLLWYDEGEERNRGNFPPRFSGRQFPNYSSELNVNALELEDSALYLCASSLAGAGSGANVLTFGAGSRLTVL.

This clonotype was detected ten times or more. The chain links TRBV10-3 to TRBJ2-3; possibly TRBD2 for D (5 bases). This CDR3 comprises 14 residues. The germline V and J ends were trimmed by 11 bases and 0 bases, with 15 bases remaining between them. Germline CDR1 is ENHRY and CDR2 is SYGVKD. CDR3 loop: CALSRGGSTDTQYF. For the CDR3, the DNA is TGTGCCCTATCTCGCGGCGGGAGCACAGATACGCAGTATTTT.

This clonotype was counted ten times or more. CDR3: CASSFPRGGDNEQFF. The CDR3 nucleotides are TGTGCCAGCAGTTTCCCCCGGGGAGGGGACAATGAGCAGTTCTTC. The J gene is TRBJ2-1, the V gene TRBV28, with TRBD2 matching 7 bases. This CDR3 region has 15 residues. J gave up 5 bases and V 3 bases, and 7 bases lay outside the gene matches. Germline CDR1 and CDR2: MDHEN and SYDVKM.

There are many counts of this clonotype. The chain joins TRBV28 to TRBJ2-5; weak D call: TRBD2 (5 bases). CDR1 is MDHEN, CDR2 SYDVKM, per germline. V was trimmed by 7 bases and J by 5 bases, leaving 17 bases between them. CDR3 size: 14 residues. CDR3 region: CASTPRGGWETQYF. The CDR3 coding sequence is TGTGCCAGCACCCCTCGTGGAGGATGGGAGACCCAGTACTTC.

Concerning this clonotype: A much bigger clone sits one base away, suggesting this may be a read error. The chain joins TRBV5-4 to TRBJ2-1, with D unresolved. The CDR3 has 13 residues. Germline assignment: CDR1 SGHNT and CDR2 YYREEE (reference sequence). CDR3 protein: CASSLDRHNEQVF. For the CDR3, the DNA is TGTGCCAGCAGCTTGGACAGACACAATGAGCAGGTCTTC.

There are a few counts of this clonotype. CDR3 nucleotide sequence: TGCAGTGCTCTTTTTTCGGACTGGAACTTTTACAATGAGCAGTTCTTC. Its protein is CSALFSDWNFYNEQFF. The chain combines TRBV20-1 with TRBJ2-1; D is possibly TRBD2 (5 bases). CDR3 length: 16 amino acids. The germline gives CDR1 DFQATT, CDR2 SNEGSKA (reference sequence). The germline V and J ends were trimmed by 5 bases and 4 bases, with 21 bases remaining between them.

This clonotype was seen ten or more times. The V and J genes are TRBV20-1 and TRBJ2-1; the D gene is possibly TRBD1 (5 bases). Trimming removed 6 bases at V and 2 bases at J, with 11 bases between. Germline CDR1 reads DFQATT; CDR2 reads SNEGSKA (reference sequence). The CDR3 loop spans 13 amino acids. The CDR3 DNA reads as TGCAGTGCCGTCAGGGATACCTACAATGAGCAGTTCTTC. Amino acid sequence: CSAVRDTYNEQFF.

There are many counts of this clonotype. J is TRBJ1-1 and V is TRBV6-6; 8 bases agree with TRBD1. The CDR3 is 15 amino acids. In germline, CDR1 is MNHNY, CDR2 SVGAGI (reference sequence). Trimming cost V 11 bases and J 4 bases; bases outside gene matches: 15. The CDR3 DNA sequence: TGTGCCCGCGGACAGGGAGTGTTATTGGGCACTGAAGCTTTCTTT. Translation gives CARGQGVLLGTEAFF.

This clonotype has a count of ten or more. As DNA, the CDR3 is TGCGCCATCACTCCGGGACAGGGACCGACCAAAAACATTCAGTACTTC. Translating gives CAITPGQGPTKNIQYF. The chain combines TRBV5-1 with TRBJ2-4, with 9 bases aligning to TRBD1. The germline gives CDR1 SGHRS, CDR2 YFSETQ. V was pared by 9 bases and J by 2 bases, with 12 bases of the junction left unmatched. The CDR3 extends over 16 amino acids.

This clonotype was seen a few times. The V call is TRBV3-1, the J call TRBJ2-3, with D unresolved. Germline V gives CDR1 LGHDT, CDR2 YNNKEL (reference sequence). The V end was cut by 3 bases, the J end by 4 bases, with 11 bases between. The CDR3 is made up of 14 amino acids. CDR3 sequence (DNA): TGTGCCAGCAGCCATAAAAGTTTTGCAGATACGCAGTATTTT. It yields the protein CASSHKSFADTQYF.

This clonotype has at least ten counts. The J gene is TRBJ2-3, the V gene TRBV9; D is unclear. V was cut by 0 bases and J by 1 base, with 9 bases left in between. Germline CDR1 is SGDLS and CDR2 is YYNGEE. The CDR3 sequence is 15 residues long. The CDR3 DNA follows: TGTGCCAGCAGCGTAGTGTGGCAGGGCACAGATACGCAGTATTTT. It codes for CASSVVWQGTDTQYF.

This clonotype was counted only a few times. The V and J genes are TRBV28 and TRBJ2-7; possible D gene TRBD2, 7 bases. Deletions cut 6 bases from V and 8 bases from J, with 11 bases between. This CDR3 contains 11 residues. Germline lookup yields CDR1 MDHEN and CDR2 SYDVKM. The CDR3 DNA sequence: TGTGCCAGCAGCCCGGGGGGCAAGCAGTACTTC. Translating gives CASSPGGKQYF.